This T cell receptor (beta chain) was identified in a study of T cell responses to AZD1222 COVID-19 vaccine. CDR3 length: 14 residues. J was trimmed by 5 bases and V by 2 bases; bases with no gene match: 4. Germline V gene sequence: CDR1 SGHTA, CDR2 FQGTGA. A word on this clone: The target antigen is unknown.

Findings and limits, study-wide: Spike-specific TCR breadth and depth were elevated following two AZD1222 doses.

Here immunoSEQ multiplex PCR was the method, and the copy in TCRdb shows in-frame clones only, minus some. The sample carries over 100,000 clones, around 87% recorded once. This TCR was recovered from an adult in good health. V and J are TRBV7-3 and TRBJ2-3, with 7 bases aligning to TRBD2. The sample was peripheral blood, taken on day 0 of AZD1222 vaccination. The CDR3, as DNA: TGTGCCAGCAGCTTACTAGCGGCGGGAGATACGCAGTATTTT. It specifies CASSLLAAGDTQYF.